This TCR beta chain was recorded in a study of T cell changes during pregnancy in multiple sclerosis. Only in-frame clones appear in the TCRdb table, and some are missing; sequencing was by immunoSEQ multiplex PCR. Among 50,000 or so clones listed, roughly 94% were seen once. Per germline, CDR1 SGDLS and CDR2 YYNGEE. This CDR3 contains 14 residues. Trimming stripped 7 bases from V and 0 bases from J, with 12 bases between. The clonotype was recovered from a female donor with multiple sclerosis, enrolled in a pregnancy study. Sequencing used CD8+ T cells from peripheral blood mononuclear cells, obtained in the first trimester of pregnancy. V and J are TRBV9 and TRBJ2-3, with D possibly TRBD2 on 5 matching bases. The CDR3 reads CASCPGTSTDTQYF. In nucleotides, the CDR3 is TGTGCCAGCTGCCCGGGAACTAGCACAGATACGCAGTATTTT.